This T cell receptor beta chain was recorded in a study of blood T cell repertoires in COVID-19. Study overall: Samples came from the United States, Italy and Spain, spanning acute and convalescent COVID-19. Sample material is recorded as cDNA or gDNA derived from T cells, B-cell-depleted T cells, or PBMCs.

Original methodology: By means of reference gene primer amplification, nucleated cell counts were estimated. Using immunoSEQ multiplex PCR, the repertoire was profiled, and TCRdb retains in-frame clones only, with some absent. D and trimming were read from the DNA, whereas the V and J calls and clone size are those reported in that table. The table records around 220,000 clones, around 80% of them present only once. The V gene's germline CDR1 is SGHTA and CDR2 FQGNSA. V lost 1 base and J lost 0, with 7 bases in between. CDR3 length equals 15 residues. This clonotype originated in a woman older than 75 with acute or convalescent COVID-19. The chain is built from TRBV7-2 and TRBJ1-3; D is undetermined. Material: peripheral blood. In DNA form, the CDR3 reads TGTGCCAGCAGCTTAGTGTCAGGCTCTGGAAACACCATATATTTT. Its protein is CASSLVSGSGNTIYF.